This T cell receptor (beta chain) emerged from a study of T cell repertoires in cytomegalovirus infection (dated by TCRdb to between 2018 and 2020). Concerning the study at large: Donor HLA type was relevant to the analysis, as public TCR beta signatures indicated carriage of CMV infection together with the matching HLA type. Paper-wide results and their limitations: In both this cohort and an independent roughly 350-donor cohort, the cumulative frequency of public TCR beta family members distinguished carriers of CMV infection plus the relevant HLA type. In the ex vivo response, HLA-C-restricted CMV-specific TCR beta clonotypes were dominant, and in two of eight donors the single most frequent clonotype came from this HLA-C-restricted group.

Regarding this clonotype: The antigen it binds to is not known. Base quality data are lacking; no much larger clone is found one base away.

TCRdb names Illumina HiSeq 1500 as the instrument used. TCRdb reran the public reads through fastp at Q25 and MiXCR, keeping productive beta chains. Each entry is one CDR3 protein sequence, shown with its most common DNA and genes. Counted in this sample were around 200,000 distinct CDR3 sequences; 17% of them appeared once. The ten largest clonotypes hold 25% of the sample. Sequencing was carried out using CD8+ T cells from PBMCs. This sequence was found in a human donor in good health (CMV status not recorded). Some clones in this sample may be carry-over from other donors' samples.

CDR3 reads: CASSRRNSYEQYF. DNA sequence: TGTGCCAGCAGTAGACGGAACTCCTACGAGCAGTACTTC. The V gene is TRBV28 and the J gene is TRBJ2-7; there is no confident call for the D gene. CDR1 and CDR2 are drawn from the germline V gene: MDHEN, SYDVKM. V drops 5 bases and J drops 0 bases, leaving 8 bases in between. Measured from the cysteine to the phenylalanine, the CDR3 is 13 residues long. Only the CDR3 portion is preserved as DNA: 39 bases, with reading frame beginning at the first base. The reference TRBV28 and TRBJ2-7 proteins fill in what lies around the CDR3, so the full variable domain reads DVKVTQSSRYLVKRTGEKVFLECVQDMDHENMFWYRQDPGLGLRLIYFSYDVKMKEKGDIPEGYSVSREKKERFSLILESASTNQTSMYLCASSRRNSYEQYFGPGTRLTVT.